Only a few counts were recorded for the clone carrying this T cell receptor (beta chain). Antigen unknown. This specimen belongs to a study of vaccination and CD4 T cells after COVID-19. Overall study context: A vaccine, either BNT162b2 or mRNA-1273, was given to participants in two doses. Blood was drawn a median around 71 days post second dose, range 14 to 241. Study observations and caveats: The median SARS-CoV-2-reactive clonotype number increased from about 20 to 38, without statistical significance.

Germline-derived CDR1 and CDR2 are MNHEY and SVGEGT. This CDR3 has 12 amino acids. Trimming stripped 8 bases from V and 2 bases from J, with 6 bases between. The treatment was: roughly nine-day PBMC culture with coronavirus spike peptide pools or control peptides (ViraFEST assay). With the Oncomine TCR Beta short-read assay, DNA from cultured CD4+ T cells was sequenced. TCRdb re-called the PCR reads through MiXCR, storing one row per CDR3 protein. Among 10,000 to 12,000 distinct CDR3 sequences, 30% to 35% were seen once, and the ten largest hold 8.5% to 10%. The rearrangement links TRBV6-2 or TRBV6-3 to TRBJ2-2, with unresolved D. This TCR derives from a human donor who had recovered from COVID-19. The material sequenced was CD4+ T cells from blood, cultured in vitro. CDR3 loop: CASALNTGELFF. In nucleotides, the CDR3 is TGTGCCAGCGCATTAAACACCGGGGAGCTGTTTTTT.